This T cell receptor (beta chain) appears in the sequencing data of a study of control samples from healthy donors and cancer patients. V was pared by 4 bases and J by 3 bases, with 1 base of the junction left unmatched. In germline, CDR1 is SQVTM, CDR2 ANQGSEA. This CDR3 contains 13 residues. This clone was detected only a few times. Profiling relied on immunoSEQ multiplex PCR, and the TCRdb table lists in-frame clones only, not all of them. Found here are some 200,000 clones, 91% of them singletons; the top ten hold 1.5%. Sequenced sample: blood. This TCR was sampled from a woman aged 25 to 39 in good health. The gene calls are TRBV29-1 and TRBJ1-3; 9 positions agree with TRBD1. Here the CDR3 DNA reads TGCAGCGTTGGGGACAGGGTTGGAAACACCATATATTTT. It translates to CSVGDRVGNTIYF.